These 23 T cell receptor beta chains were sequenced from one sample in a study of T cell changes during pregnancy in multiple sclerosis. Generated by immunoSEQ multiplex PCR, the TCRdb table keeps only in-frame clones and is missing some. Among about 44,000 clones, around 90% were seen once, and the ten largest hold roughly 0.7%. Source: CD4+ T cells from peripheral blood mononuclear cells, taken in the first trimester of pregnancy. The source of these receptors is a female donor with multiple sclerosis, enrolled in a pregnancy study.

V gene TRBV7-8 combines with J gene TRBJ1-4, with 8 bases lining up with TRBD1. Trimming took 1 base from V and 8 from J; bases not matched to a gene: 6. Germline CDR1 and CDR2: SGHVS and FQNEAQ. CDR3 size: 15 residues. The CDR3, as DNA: TGTGCCAGCAGCTTAGAGACAGGGGTTAACGAAAAACTGTTTTTT. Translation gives CASSLETGVNEKLFF. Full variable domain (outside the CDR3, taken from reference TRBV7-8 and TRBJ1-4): GAGVSQSPRYKVAKRGQDVALRCDPISGHVSLFWYQQALGQGPEFLTYFQNEAQLDKSGLPSDRFFAERPEGSVSTLKIQRTQQEDSAVYLCASSLETGVNEKLFFGSGTQLSVL.

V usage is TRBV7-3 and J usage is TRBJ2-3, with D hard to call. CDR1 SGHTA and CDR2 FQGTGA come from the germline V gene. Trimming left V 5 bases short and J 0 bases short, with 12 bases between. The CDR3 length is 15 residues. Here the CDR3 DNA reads TGTGCCAGCAGCCCGACTCCCTCCAGCACAGATACGCAGTATTTT. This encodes CASSPTPSSTDTQYF.

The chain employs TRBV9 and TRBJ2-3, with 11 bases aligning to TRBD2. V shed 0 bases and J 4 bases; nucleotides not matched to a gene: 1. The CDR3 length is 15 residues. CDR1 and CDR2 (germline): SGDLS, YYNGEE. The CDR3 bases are TGTGCCAGCAGCGTAGCACTAGCGGGAGCAGATACGCAGTATTTT. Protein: CASSVALAGADTQYF.

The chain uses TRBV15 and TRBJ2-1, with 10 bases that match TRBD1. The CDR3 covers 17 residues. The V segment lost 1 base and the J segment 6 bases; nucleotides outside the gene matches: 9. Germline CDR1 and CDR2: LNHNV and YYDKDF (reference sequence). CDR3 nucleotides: TGTGCCACCAGCAGAGGGCCCGGGGACAGGGGAGTCAATGAGCAGTTCTTC. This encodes CATSRGPGDRGVNEQFF.

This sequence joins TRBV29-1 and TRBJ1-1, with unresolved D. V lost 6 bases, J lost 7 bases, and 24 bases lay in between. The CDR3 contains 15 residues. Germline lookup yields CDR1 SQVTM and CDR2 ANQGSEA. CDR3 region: CSVETRVRREGEAFF. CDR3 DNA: TGCAGCGTGGAGACTAGGGTTCGGAGGGAGGGTGAAGCTTTCTTT.

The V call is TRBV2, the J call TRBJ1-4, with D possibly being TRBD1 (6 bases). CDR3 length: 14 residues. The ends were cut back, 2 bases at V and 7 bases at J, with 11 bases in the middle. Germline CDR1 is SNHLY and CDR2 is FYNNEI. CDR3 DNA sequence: TGTGCCAGCAGTGAATGGAGGACAGTTGAAAAACTGTTTTTT. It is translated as CASSEWRTVEKLFF. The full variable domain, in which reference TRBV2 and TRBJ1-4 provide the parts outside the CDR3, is EPEVTQTPSHQVTQMGQEVILRCVPISNHLYFYWYRQILGQKVEFLVSFYNNEISEKSEIFDDQFSVERPDGSNFTLKIRSTKLEDSAMYFCASSEWRTVEKLFFGSGTQLSVL.

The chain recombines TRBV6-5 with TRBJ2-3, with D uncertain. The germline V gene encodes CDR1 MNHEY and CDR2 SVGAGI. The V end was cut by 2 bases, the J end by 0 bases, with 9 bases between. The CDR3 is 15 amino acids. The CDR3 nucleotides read TGTGCCAGCAGTTACAAGATAGCTAGCACAGATACGCAGTATTTT. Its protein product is CASSYKIASTDTQYF.

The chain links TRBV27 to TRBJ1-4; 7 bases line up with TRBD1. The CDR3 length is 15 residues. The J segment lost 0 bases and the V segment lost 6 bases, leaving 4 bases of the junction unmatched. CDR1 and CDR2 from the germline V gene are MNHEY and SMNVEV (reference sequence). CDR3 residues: CASRLGTATNEKLFF. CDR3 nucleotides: TGTGCCAGCAGATTAGGGACAGCAACTAATGAAAAACTGTTTTTT. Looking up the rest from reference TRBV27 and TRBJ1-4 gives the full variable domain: EAQVTQNPRYLITVTGKKLTVTCSQNMNHEYMSWYRQDPGLGLRQIYYSMNVEVTDKGDVPEGYKVSRKEKRNFPLILESPSPNQTSLYFCASRLGTATNEKLFFGSGTQLSVL.

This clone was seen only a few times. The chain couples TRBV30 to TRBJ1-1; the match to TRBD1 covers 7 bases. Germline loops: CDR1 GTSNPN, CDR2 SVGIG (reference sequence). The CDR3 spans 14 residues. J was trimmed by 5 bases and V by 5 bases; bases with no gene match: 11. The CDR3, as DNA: TGTGCCTGGCAGACAGGGAGGAGGAGGACTGAAGCTTTCTTT. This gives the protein CAWQTGRRRTEAFF.

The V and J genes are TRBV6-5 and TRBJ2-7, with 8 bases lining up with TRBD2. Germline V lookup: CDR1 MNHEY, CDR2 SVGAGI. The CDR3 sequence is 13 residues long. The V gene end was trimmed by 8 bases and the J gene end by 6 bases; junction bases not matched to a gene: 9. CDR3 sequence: CASQRERSTEQYF. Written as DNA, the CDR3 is TGTGCCAGCCAGCGGGAGCGTTCTACCGAGCAGTACTTC.

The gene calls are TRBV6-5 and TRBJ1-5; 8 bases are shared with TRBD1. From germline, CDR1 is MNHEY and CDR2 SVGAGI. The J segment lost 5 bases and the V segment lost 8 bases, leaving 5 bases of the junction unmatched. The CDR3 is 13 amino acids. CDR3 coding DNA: TGTGCCAGCCAGGACAGGGCCCATCAGCCCCAGCATTTT. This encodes CASQDRAHQPQHF.

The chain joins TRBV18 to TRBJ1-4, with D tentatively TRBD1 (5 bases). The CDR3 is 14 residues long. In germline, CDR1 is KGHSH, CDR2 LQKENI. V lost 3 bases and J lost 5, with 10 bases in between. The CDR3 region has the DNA TGTGCCAGCTCACCCGGTGCAGGGAATGAAAAACTGTTTTTT. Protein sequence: CASSPGAGNEKLFF.

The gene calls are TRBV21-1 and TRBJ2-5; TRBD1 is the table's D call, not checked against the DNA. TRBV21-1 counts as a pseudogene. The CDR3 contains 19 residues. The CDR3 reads CASSPTKKNSWDRQETQYF. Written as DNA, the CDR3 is TGTGCCAGCAGCCCAACTAAAAAAAATTCCTGGGACAGACAAGAGACCCAGTACTTC.

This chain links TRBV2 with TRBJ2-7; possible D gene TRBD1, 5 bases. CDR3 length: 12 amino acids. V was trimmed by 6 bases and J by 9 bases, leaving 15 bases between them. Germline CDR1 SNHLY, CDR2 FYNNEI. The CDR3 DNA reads TGTGCCAGCAGCCAGGACAACCTGGCGCAGTACTTC. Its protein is CASSQDNLAQYF.

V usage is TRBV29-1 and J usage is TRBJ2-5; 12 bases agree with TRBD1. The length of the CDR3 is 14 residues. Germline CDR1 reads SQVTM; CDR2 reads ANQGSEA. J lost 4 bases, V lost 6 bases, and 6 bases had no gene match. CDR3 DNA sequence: TGCAGCGTCGACGGGGACAGGGGGCTAGAGACCCAGTACTTC. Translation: CSVDGDRGLETQYF.

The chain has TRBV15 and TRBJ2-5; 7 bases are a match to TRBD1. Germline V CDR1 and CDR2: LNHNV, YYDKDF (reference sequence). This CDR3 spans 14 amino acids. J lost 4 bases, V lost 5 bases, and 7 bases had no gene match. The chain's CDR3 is CATSSGGSGETQYF. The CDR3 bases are TGTGCCACCAGCTCAGGGGGTTCGGGAGAGACCCAGTACTTC.

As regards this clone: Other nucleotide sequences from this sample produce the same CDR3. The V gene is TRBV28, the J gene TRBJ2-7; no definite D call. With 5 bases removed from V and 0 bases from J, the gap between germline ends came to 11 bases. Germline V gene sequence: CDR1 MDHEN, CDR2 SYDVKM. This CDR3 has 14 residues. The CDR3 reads CASSPSGSSYEQYF. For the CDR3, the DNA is TGTGCCAGCAGTCCCTCAGGATCCTCCTACGAGCAGTACTTC.

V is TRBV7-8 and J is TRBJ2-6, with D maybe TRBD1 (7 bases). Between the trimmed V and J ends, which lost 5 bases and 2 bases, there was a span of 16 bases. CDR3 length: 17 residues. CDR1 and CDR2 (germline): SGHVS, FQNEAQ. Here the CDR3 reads CASSPRGVAAGANVLTF. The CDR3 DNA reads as TGTGCCAGCAGCCCCAGGGGGGTGGCGGCTGGGGCCAACGTCCTGACTTTC.

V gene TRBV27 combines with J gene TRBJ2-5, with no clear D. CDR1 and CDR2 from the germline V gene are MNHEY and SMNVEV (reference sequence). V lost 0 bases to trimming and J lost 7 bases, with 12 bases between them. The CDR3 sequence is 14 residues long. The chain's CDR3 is CASSLSTVSGTQYF. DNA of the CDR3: TGTGCCAGCAGTTTATCCACAGTGTCTGGGACCCAGTACTTC.

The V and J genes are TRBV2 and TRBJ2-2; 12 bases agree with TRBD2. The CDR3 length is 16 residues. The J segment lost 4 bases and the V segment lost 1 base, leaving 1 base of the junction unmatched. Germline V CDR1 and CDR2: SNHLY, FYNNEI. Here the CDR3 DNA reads TGTGCCAGCAGTGAAGGACTAGCGGGAGCCACCGGGGAGCTGTTTTTT. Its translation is CASSEGLAGATGELFF.

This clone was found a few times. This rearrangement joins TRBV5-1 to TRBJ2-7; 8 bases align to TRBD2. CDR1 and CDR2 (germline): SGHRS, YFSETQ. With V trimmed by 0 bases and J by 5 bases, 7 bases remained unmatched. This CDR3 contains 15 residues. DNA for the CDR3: TGCGCCAGCAGCTTGGACCTACCGGGGGGGGACGAGCAGTACTTC. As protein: CASSLDLPGGDEQYF.

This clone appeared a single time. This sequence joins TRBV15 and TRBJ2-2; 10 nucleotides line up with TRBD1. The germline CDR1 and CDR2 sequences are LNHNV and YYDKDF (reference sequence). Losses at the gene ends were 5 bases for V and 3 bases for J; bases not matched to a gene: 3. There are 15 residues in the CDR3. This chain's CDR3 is CATSGGTGDTGELFF. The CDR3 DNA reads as TGTGCCACCAGCGGCGGGACAGGGGACACCGGGGAGCTGTTTTTT.

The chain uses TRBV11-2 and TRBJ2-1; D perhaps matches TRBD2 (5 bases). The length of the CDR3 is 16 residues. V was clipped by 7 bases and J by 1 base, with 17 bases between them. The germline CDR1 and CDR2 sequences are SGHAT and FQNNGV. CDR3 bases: TGTGCCAGCAACACCTGGGTCGGCGGGTCCTACAATGAGCAGTTCTTC. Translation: CASNTWVGGSYNEQFF.